The present T cell receptor (beta chain) was sequenced within a study of T cell changes during pregnancy in multiple sclerosis. Method: immunoSEQ multiplex PCR; TCRdb's copy keeps in-frame clones and lacks some. This sample has around 50,000 clones, with around 90% found just once. J was trimmed by 2 bases and V by 3 bases; bases with no gene match: 2. Germline V gene lookup returns CDR1 SGDLS and CDR2 YYNGEE. The CDR3 extends over 15 amino acids. Source: CD4+ T cells from peripheral blood mononuclear cells, taken in the third trimester of pregnancy. This receptor was obtained from a female donor with multiple sclerosis, enrolled in a pregnancy study. This chain joins TRBV9 and TRBJ2-5, with 12 bases lining up with TRBD2. The CDR3 nucleotides read TGTGCCAGCAGCGACGGACTAGCGGGACAAGAGACCCAGTACTTC. It translates to CASSDGLAGQETQYF.